This TCR beta chain was identified during a study of Siglec-9 on CD8 T cells in melanoma. Germline V gene lookup returns CDR1 SGDLS and CDR2 YYNGEE. The CDR3 has 16 amino acids. V lost 0 bases and J lost 2, with 13 bases in between. The study's findings and limits: An effector memory CD8+ subset marked by Siglec-9 reportedly appeared to gather in melanoma.

As concerns this clone: Its target is not known.

Clones were sequenced by immunoSEQ multiplex PCR, and TCRdb holds only the in-frame ones, with some missing. The sample lists approximately 39,000 clones; about four fifths were seen once. V is TRBV9 and J is TRBJ2-3, with D unresolved. The source is a human donor in good health. Material for sequencing was Siglec-9- CD8+ T cells sorted from blood. CDR3 in amino acids: CASSVETAIYTDTQYF. CDR3 bases: TGTGCCAGCAGCGTAGAAACAGCGATATACACAGATACGCAGTATTTT.